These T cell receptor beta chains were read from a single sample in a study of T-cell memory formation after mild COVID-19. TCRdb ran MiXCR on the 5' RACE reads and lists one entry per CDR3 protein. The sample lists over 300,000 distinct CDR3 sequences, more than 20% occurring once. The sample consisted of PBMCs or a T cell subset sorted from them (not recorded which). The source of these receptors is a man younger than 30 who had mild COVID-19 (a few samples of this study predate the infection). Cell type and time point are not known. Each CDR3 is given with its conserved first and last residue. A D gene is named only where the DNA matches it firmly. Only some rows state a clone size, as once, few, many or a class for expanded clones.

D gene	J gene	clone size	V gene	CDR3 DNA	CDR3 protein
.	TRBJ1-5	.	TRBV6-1	TGTGCCAGCAGTGAACGTGGGGGGTACAATCAGCCCCAGCATTTT	CASSERGGYNQPQHF
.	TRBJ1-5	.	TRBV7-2	TGTGCCAGCAGCGGACCGCTCAGCAATCAGCCCCAGCATTTT	CASSGPLSNQPQHF
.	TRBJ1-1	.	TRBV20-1	TGCAGTGCTAGACCGGGCAGCCAAGAGACTGAAGCTTTCTTT	CSARPGSQETEAFF
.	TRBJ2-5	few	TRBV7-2	TGTGCCAGCAGCTTAGATGCACTGGAGACCCAGTACTTC	CASSLDALETQYF
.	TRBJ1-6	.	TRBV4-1	TGCGCCAGCAGCCAAGTCCTAGGTATGAATTCACCCCTCCACTTT	CASSQVLGMNSPLHF
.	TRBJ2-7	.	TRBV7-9	TGTGCCAGCAGCTTCCCAGGGGGGCACTACGAGCAGTACTTC	CASSFPGGHYEQYF
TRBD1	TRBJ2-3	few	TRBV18	TGTGCCAGCTCACCAGAACAGGGGGTCGCAGATACGCAGTATTTT	CASSPEQGVADTQYF
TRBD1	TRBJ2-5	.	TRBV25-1	TGTGCCAGCCAACCGGGACAGGGATCCCAAGAGACCCAGTACTTC	CASQPGQGSQETQYF
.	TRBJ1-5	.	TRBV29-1	TGCAGCGCCCAGGACCCTAATCAGCCCCAGCATTTT	CSAQDPNQPQHF
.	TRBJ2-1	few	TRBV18	TGTGCCAGCCTATTCGCAAGCTCCTACAATGAGCAGTTCTTC	CASLFASSYNEQFF
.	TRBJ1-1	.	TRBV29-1	TGCAGCGCTGAGAAGTTCGCTGAAGCTTTCTTT	CSAEKFAEAFF
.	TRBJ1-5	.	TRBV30	TGTGCCTGGAGTGTTCAGGGCCATCAGCCCCAGCATTTT	CAWSVQGHQPQHF
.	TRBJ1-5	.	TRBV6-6	TGTGCCAGCAGTTACTCGAGGGGCAGGGGCCTTTTTTATAGCAATCAGCCCCAGCATTTT	CASSYSRGRGLFYSNQPQHF
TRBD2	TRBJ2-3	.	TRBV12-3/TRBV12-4	TGTGCCAGCAGGTCCCGGGACTACCAGGATACGCAGTATTTT	CASRSRDYQDTQYF
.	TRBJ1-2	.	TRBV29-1	TGCAGCGTTGATACCCCACGTAAGGATACCTTC	CSVDTPRKDTF
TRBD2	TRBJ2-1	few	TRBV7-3	TGTGCCAGCAGCCCCGGGACTAGCGGCTCAAATGAGCAGTTCTTC	CASSPGTSGSNEQFF
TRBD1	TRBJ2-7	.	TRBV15	TGTGCCACCAGCAGAGGCCGGGACAGTTACGAGCAGTACTTC	CATSRGRDSYEQYF
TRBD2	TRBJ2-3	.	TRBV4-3	TGCGCCAGCAGACCCGGGACTAGCGGGTACACAGATACGCAGTATTTT	CASRPGTSGYTDTQYF